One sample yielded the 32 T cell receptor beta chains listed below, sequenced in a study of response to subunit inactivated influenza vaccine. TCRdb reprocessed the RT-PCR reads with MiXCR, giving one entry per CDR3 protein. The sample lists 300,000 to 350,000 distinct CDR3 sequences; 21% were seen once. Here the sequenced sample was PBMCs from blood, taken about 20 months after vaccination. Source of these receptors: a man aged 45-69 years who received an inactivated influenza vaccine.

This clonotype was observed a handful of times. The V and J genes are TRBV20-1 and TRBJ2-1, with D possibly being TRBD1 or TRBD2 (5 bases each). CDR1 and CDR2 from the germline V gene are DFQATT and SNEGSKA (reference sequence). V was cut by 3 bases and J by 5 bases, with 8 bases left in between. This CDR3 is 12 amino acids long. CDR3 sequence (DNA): TGCAGTGCTAGGAGGGGCCACAATGAGCAGTTCTTC. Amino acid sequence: CSARRGHNEQFF.

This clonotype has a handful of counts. CDR3 nucleotides: TGTGCCAGCAGCTTAGTGCAGTACTACGAGCAGTACTTC. Translated, it gives CASSLVQYYEQYF. The gene calls are TRBV11-2 and TRBJ2-7; D remains ambiguous. The CDR3 extends over 13 amino acids. The V end was cut by 1 base, the J end by 3 bases, with 7 bases between. In germline, CDR1 is SGHAT, CDR2 FQNNGV.

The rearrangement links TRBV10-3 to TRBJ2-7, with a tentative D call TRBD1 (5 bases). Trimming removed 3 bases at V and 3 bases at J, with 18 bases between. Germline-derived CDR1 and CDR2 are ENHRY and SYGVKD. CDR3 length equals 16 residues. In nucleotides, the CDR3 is TGTGCCATCAGTGACCCTAGGACAAACGTGGGCTACGAGCAGTACTTC. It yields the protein CAISDPRTNVGYEQYF.

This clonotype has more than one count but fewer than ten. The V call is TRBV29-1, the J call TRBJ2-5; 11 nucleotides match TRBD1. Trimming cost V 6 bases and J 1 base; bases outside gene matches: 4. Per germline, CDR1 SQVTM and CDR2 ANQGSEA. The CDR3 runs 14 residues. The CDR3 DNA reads TGCAGCGTCGAGGGACAGGGGGTCCAAGAGACCCAGTACTTC. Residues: CSVEGQGVQETQYF.

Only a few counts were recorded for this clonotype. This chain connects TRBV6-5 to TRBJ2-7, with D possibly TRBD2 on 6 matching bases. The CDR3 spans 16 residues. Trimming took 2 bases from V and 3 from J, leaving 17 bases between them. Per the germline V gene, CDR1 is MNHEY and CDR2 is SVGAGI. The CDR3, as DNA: TGTGCCAGCAGTTACGTGGATCTCGGGGACTTCTACGAGCAGTACTTC. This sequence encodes CASSYVDLGDFYEQYF.

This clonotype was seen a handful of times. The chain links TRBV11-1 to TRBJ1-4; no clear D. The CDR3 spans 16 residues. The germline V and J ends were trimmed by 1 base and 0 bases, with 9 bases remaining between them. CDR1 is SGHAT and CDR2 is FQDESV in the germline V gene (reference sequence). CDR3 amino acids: CASSLEDGATNEKLFF. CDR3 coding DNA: TGTGCCAGCAGCTTAGAGGACGGTGCAACTAATGAAAAACTGTTTTTT.

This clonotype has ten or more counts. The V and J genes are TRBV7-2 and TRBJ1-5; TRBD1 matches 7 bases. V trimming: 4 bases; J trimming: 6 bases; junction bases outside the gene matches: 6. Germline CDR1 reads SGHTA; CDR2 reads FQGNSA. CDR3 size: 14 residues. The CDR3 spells CASSSDRAGQPQHF. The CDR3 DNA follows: TGTGCCAGCAGCTCAGACAGGGCTGGTCAGCCCCAGCATTTT. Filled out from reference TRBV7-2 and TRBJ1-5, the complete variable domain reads GAGVSQSPSNKVTEKGKDVELRCDPISGHTALYWYRQSLGQGLEFLIYFQGNSAPDKSGLPSDRFSAERTGGSVSTLTIQRTQQEDSAVYLCASSSDRAGQPQHFGDGTRLSIL.

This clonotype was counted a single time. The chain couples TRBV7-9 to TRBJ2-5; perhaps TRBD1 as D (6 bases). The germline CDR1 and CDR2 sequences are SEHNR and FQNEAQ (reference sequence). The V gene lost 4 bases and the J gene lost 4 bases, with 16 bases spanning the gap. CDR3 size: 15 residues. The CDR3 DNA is TGTGCCAGCAGCTCCACCCCGACAGGAGGAGAGACCCAGTACTTC. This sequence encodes CASSSTPTGGETQYF.

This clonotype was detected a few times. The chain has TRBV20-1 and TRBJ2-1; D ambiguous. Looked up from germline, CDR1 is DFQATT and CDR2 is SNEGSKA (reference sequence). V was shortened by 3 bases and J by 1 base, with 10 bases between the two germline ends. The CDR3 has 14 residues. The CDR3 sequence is CSASSGRSYNEQFF. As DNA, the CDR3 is TGCAGTGCTAGTTCCGGGCGATCCTACAATGAGCAGTTCTTC.

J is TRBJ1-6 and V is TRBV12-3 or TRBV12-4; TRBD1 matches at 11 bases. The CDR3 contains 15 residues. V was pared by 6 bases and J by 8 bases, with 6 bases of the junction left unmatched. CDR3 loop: CASSRPDRGHSPLHF. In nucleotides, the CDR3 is TGTGCCAGCAGCCGCCCGGACAGGGGGCATTCACCCCTCCACTTT.

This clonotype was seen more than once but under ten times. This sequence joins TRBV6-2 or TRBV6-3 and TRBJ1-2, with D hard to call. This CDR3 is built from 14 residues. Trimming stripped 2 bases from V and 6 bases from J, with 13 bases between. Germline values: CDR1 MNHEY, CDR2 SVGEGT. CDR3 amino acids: CASSYQAGVNGYTF. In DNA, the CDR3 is TGTGCCAGCAGTTACCAAGCAGGCGTCAATGGCTACACCTTC.

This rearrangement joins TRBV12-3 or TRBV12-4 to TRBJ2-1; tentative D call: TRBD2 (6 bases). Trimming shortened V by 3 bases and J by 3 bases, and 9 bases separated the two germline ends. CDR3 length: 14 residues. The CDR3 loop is CASSFGTCYNEQFF. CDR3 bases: TGTGCCAGCAGTTTTGGGACTTGCTACAATGAGCAGTTCTTC.

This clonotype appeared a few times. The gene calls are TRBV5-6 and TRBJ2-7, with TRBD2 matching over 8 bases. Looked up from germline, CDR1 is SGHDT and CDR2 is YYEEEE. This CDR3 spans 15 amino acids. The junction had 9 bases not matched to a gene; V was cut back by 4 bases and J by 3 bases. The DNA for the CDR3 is TGTGCCAGCAGCCTTAGCGGGGAGGGATACTACGAGCAGTACTTC. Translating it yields CASSLSGEGYYEQYF.

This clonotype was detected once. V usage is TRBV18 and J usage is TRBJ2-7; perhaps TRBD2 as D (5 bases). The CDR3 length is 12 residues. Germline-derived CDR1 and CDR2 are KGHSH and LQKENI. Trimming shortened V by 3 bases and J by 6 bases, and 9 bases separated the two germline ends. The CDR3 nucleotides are TGTGCCAGCTCACCGGACTCCGTCGAGCAGTACTTC. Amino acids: CASSPDSVEQYF.

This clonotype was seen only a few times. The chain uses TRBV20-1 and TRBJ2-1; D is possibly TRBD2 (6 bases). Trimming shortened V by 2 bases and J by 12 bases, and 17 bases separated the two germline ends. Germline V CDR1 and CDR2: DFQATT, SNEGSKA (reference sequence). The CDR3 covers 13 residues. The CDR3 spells CSARSPGVVRQFF. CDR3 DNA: TGCAGTGCTAGAAGTCCGGGGGTAGTGCGGCAGTTCTTC.

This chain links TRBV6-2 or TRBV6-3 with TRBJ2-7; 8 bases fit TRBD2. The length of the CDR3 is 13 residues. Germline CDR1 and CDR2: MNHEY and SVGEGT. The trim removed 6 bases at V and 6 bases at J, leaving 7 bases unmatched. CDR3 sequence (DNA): TGTGCCAGCAGGGGACTAGGTCTCTCCGAGCAGTACTTC. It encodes CASRGLGLSEQYF.

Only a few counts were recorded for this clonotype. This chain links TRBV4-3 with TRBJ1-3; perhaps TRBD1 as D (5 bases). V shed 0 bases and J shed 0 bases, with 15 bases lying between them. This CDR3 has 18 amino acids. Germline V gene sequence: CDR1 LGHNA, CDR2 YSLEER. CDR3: CASSQDFGTSSSGNTIYF. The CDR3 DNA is TGCGCCAGCAGCCAAGATTTCGGGACGTCAAGCTCTGGAAACACCATATATTTT.

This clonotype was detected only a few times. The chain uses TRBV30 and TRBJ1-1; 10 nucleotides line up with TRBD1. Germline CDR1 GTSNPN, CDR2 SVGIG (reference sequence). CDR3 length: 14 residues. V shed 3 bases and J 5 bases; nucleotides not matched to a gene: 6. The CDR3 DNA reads TGTGCCTGGAGCGGGACAGGGGCATGGACTGAAGCTTTCTTT. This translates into CAWSGTGAWTEAFF.

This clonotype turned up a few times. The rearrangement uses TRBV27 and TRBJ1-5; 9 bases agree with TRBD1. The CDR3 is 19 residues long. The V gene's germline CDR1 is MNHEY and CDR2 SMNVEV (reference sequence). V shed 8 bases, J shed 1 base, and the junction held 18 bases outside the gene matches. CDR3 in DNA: TGTGCCAGCGACGGGTCTTATCGGGACAGGGACTTAAGCAATCAGCCCCAGCATTTT. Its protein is CASDGSYRDRDLSNQPQHF.

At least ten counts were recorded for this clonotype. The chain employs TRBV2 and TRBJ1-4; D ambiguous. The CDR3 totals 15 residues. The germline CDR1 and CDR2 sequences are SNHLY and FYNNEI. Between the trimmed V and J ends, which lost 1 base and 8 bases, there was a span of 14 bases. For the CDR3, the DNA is TGTGCCAGCAGTGAAGGCCCGGGGTTGAAGGAAAAACTGTTTTTT. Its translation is CASSEGPGLKEKLFF.

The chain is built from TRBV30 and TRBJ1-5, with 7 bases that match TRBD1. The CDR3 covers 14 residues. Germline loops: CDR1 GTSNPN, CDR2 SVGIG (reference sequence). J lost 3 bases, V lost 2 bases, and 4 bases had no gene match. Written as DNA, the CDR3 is TGTGCCTGGAGTTGGGGACAGACCAATCAGCCCCAGCATTTT. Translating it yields CAWSWGQTNQPQHF.

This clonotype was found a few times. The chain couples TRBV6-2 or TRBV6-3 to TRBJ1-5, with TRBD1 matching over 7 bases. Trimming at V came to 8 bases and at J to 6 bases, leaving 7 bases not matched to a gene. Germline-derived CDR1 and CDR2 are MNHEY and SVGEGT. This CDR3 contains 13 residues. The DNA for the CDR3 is TGTGCCAGCGCTGACAGGGTGGCTCAGCCCCAGCATTTT. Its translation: CASADRVAQPQHF.

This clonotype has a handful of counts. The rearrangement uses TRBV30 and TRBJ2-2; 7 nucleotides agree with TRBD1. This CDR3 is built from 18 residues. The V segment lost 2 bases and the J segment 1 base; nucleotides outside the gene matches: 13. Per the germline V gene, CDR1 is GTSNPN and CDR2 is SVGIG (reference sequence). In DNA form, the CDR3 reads TGTGCCTGGAGTCCCTTTGGGGTGAGGGGGCGGAACACCGGGGAGCTGTTTTTT. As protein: CAWSPFGVRGRNTGELFF.

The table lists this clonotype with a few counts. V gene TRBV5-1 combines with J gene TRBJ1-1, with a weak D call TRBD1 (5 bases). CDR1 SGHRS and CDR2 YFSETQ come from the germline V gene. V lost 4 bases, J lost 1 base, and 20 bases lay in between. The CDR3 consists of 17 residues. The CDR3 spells CASSPLWDRTGNTEAFF. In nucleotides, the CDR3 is TGCGCCAGCAGCCCCCTTTGGGACCGCACAGGGAACACTGAAGCTTTCTTT.

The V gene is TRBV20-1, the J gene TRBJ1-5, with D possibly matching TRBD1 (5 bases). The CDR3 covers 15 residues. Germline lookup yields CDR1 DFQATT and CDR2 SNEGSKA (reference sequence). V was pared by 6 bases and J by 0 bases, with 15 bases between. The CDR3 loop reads CSASGGLYSNQPQHF. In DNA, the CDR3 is TGCAGTGCCAGTGGGGGGTTGTATAGCAATCAGCCCCAGCATTTT.

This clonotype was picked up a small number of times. CDR3 residues: CASSPPPGEVTGELFF. The CDR3 DNA sequence: TGTGCCAGCAGCCCCCCCCCGGGGGAGGTCACCGGGGAGCTGTTTTTT. The rearrangement links TRBV9 to TRBJ2-2; a possible D gene is TRBD2 (6 bases). Trimming left V 4 bases short and J 4 bases short, with 17 bases between. The CDR3 is 16 amino acids. Germline V gene sequence: CDR1 SGDLS, CDR2 YYNGEE.

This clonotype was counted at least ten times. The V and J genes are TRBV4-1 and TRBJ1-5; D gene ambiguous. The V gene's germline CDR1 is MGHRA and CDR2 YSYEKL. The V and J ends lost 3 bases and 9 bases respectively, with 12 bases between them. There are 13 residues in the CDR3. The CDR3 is CASSHSGVRPQHF. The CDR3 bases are TGCGCCAGCAGCCATTCAGGTGTTAGGCCCCAGCATTTT.

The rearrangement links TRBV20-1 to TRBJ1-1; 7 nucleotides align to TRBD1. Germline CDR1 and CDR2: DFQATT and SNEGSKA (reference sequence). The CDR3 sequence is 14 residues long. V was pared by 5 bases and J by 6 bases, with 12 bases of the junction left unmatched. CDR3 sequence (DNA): TGCAGTGCTTTTACAGGGGTGGGAACACCTGAAGCTTTCTTT. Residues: CSAFTGVGTPEAFF.

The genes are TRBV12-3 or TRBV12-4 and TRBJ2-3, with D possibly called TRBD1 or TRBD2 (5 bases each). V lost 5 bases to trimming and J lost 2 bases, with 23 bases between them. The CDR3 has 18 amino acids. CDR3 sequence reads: CASSPRIPGTPLTDTQYF. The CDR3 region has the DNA TGTGCCAGCAGTCCCCGGATCCCCGGGACGCCCCTCACAGATACGCAGTATTTT.

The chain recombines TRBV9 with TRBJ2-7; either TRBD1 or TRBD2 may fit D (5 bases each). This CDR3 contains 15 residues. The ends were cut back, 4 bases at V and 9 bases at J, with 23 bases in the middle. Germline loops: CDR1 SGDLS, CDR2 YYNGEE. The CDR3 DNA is TGTGCCAGCAGCCTATCGGGACGAGACCCAGGCAGGCAGTACTTC. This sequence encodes CASSLSGRDPGRQYF.

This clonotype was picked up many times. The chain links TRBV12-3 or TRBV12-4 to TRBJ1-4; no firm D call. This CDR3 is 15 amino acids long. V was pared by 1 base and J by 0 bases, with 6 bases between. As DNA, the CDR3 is TGTGCCAGCAGTTTAGGGGCTGCAACTAATGAAAAACTGTTTTTT. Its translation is CASSLGAATNEKLFF.

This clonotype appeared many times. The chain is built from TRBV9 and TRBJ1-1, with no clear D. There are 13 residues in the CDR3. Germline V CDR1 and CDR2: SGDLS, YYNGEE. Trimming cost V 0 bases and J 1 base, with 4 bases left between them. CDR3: CASSVGRNTEAFF. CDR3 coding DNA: TGTGCCAGCAGCGTAGGACGGAACACTGAAGCTTTCTTT.